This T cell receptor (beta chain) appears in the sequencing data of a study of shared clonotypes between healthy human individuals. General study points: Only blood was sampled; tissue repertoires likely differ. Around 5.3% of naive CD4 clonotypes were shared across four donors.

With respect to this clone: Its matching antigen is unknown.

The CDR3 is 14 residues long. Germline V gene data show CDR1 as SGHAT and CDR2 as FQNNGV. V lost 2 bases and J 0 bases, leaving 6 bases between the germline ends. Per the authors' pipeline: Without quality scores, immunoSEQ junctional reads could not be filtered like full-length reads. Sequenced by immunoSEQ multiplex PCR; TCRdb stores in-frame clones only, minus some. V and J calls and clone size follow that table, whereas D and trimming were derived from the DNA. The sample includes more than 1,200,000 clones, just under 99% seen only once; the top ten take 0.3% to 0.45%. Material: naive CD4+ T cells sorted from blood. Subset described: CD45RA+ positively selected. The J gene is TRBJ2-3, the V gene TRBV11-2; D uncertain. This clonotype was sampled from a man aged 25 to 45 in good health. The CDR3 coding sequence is TGTGCCAGCAGCTTAAGCGATAGCACAGATACGCAGTATTTT. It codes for CASSLSDSTDTQYF.